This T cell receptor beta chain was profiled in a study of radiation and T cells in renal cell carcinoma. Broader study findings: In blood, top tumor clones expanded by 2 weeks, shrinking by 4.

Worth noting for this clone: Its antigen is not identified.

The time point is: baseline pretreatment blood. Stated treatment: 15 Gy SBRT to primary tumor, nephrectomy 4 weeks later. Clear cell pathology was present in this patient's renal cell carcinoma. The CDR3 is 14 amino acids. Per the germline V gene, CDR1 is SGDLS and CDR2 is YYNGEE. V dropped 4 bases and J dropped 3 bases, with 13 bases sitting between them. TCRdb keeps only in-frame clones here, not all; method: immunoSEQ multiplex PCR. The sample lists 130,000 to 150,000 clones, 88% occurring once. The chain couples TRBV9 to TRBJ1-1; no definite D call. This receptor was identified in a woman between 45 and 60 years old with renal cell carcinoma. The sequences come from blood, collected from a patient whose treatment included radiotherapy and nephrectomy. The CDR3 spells CASSFSPRDTEAFF. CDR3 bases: TGTGCCAGCAGCTTTTCCCCACGGGACACTGAAGCTTTCTTT.